Shown below are 9 T cell receptor beta chains from a single sample sequenced in a study of glioma-infiltrating T cells after dendritic cell vaccination. Time point of the sample: after dendritic cell vaccination, including at tumor progression/relapse. Libraries were prepared by immunoSEQ multiplex PCR; TCRdb keeps only in-frame clonotypes and omits some of them. This sample yields fewer than 70,000 clones, of which 85% to 90% are seen a single time; about 8.1% belongs to the top ten. Source: blood, taken after dendritic cell vaccination. These TCRs come from a human donor with glioblastoma.

The chain employs TRBV7-2 and TRBJ2-6; D uncertain. The CDR3 runs to 16 residues. With 5 bases removed from V and 2 bases from J, the gap between germline ends came to 13 bases. Germline assignment: CDR1 SGHTA and CDR2 FQGNSA. The CDR3 sequence is CASSPSSSAGANVLTF. CDR3 DNA sequence: TGTGCCAGCAGCCCATCTAGTTCTGCTGGGGCCAACGTCCTGACTTTC.

This sequence joins TRBV13 and TRBJ1-2; TRBD1 agrees at 7 bases. Per the germline V gene, CDR1 is PRHDT and CDR2 is FYEKMQ (reference sequence). V gave up 4 bases and J gave up 1 base; unmatched junction bases: 3. This CDR3 has 14 amino acids. The CDR3 nucleotides read TGTGCCAGCAGCTCTTGGGACAGTAACTATGGCTACACCTTC. This codes for CASSSWDSNYGYTF.

The chain is built from TRBV7-3 and TRBJ2-7; D is possibly TRBD1 (5 bases). Germline V gene lookup returns CDR1 SGHTA and CDR2 FQGTGA. Deletions cut 2 bases from V and 0 bases from J, with 5 bases between. The length of the CDR3 is 13 residues. The CDR3 loop is CASSLDSSYEQYF. CDR3 coding DNA: TGTGCCAGCAGCTTAGACAGCTCCTACGAGCAGTACTTC.

This sequence joins TRBV4-1 and TRBJ2-7, with 8 bases aligning to TRBD2. In germline, CDR1 is MGHRA, CDR2 YSYEKL. This CDR3 has 15 residues. Unmatched junction bases numbered 11, after V lost 8 bases and J lost 2 bases. The CDR3 is CASSQVPGLAYEQYF. The CDR3 DNA reads TGCGCCAGCTCCCAAGTCCCGGGACTAGCCTACGAGCAGTACTTC.

The chain employs TRBV30 and TRBJ2-7, with a possible D match to TRBD1 (5 bases). This CDR3 region has 14 residues. The germline V gene has CDR1 GTSNPN and CDR2 SVGIG (reference sequence). V lost 0 bases, J lost 4 bases, and 13 bases lay in between. The CDR3 loop reads CAWSVIRVRYEQYF. In nucleotides, the CDR3 is TGTGCCTGGAGTGTCATCAGGGTTAGGTACGAGCAGTACTTC.

As concerns this clone: Other DNA variants within this sample encode the same CDR3. The V call is TRBV4-2, the J call TRBJ2-7, with D uncertain. The germline V gene has CDR1 LGHNA and CDR2 YNFKEQ. Trimming stripped 0 bases from V and 4 bases from J, with 4 bases between. This CDR3 region has 12 residues. The CDR3 DNA sequence: TGTGCCAGCAGCCAAGACGGGTACGAGCAGTACTTC. It translates to CASSQDGYEQYF.

The chain joins TRBV11-2 to TRBJ1-4, with D maybe TRBD1 (6 bases). Per germline, CDR1 SGHAT and CDR2 FQNNGV. The length of the CDR3 is 16 residues. V shed 0 bases and J shed 8 bases, with 16 bases lying between them. CDR3 in DNA: TGTGCCAGCAGCTTAGACTTTCAGGGCGGGGGCGAAAAACTGTTTTTT. Its translation is CASSLDFQGGGEKLFF.

The chain couples TRBV4-1 to TRBJ2-7; 11 bases align to TRBD2. Germline V gene sequence: CDR1 MGHRA, CDR2 YSYEKL. The CDR3 has 16 residues. V was pared by 1 base and J by 0 bases, with 2 bases of the junction left unmatched. CDR3 coding DNA: TGCGCCAGCAGCCAAGGACTAGCGGGGTTCTCCTACGAGCAGTACTTC. Its protein product is CASSQGLAGFSYEQYF.

This clone was seen a single time. The chain employs TRBV5-1 and TRBJ2-3, with 10 bases that match TRBD2. Germline V CDR1 and CDR2: SGHRS, YFSETQ. Trimming cost V 3 bases and J 0 bases; bases outside gene matches: 4. This CDR3 spans 16 amino acids. The CDR3 sequence: CASSYLAGASTDTQYF. The CDR3 nucleotides read TGCGCCAGCAGCTACCTAGCGGGGGCTAGCACAGATACGCAGTATTTT.